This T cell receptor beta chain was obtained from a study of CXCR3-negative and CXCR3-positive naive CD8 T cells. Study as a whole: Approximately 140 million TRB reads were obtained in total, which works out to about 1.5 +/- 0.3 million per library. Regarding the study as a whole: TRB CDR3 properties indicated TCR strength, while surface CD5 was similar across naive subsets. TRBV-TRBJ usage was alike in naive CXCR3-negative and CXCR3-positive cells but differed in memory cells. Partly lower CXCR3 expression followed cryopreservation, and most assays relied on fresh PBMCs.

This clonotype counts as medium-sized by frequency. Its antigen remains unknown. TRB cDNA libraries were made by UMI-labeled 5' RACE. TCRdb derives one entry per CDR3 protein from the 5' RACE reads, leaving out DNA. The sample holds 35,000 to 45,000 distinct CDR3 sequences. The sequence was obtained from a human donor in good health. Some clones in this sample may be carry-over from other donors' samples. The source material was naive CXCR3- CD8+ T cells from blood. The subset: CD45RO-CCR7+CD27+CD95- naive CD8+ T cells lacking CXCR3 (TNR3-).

CDR3 residues: CASSQDRGAVITLNYGYTF. V gene TRBV4-3 combines with J gene TRBJ1-2; TCRdb's D call, TRBD1, is unchecked because there is no DNA. This CDR3 contains 19 residues. Germline V gene sequence: CDR1 LGHNA, CDR2 YSLEER.